One and the same sample provided the 12 T cell receptor beta chains below, sequenced in a study of cytomegalovirus exposure and HLA in healthy donors (dated by TCRdb to about 2017). The library was built by means of the immunoSEQ multiplex PCR assay. TCRdb obtained this table from immuneACCESS and retained in-frame rearrangements with V and J assigned. These tables miss some clones; where compared with another copy, unresolved V genes account for less than half of the shortfall, and the remainder is unexplained. The sample profile shows under 200,000 clones; 91% of them were found once. The top ten constitute 3% to 3.5% of the sample. The material sequenced was PBMCs. These TCRs come from a woman between 18 and 29 years old in good health and CMV-seropositive.

In its sample, this clone was seen once. The chain links TRBV20-1 to TRBJ1-1, with D possibly being TRBD1 (6 bases). This CDR3 is 11 amino acids long. Germline values: CDR1 DFQATT, CDR2 SNEGSKA (reference sequence). The CDR3 sequence: CRGGQGPEAFF. As DNA, the CDR3 is TGCAGGGGGGGGCAGGGGCCTGAAGCTTTCTTT.

J is TRBJ1-4 and V is TRBV27; D uncertain. With 6 bases removed from V and 7 bases from J, the gap between germline ends came to 15 bases. CDR3 length: 14 amino acids. CDR1 is MNHEY and CDR2 is SMNVEV in the germline V gene (reference sequence). The CDR3 here is CASSRLLGSEKLFF. The CDR3 DNA is TGTGCCAGCAGCCGTCTATTAGGGAGTGAAAAACTGTTTTTT.

The chain couples TRBV5-1 to TRBJ2-5, with 10 bases lining up with TRBD2. The J segment lost 1 base and the V segment lost 0 bases, leaving 6 bases of the junction unmatched. Germline V gene lookup returns CDR1 SGHRS and CDR2 YFSETQ. This CDR3 has 17 amino acids. CDR3 in amino acids: CASSLGGTSASQETQYF. The CDR3 DNA is TGCGCCAGCAGCTTGGGGGGGACTAGCGCTTCCCAAGAGACCCAGTACTTC.

The chain carries TRBV18 and TRBJ2-2; perhaps TRBD1 as D (6 bases). CDR1 and CDR2 from the germline V gene are KGHSH and LQKENI. The CDR3 loop spans 15 amino acids. V lost 5 bases to trimming and J lost 2 bases, with 12 bases between them. The CDR3 region is CASSTPRGNTGELFF. The DNA of the CDR3 is TGTGCCAGCTCAACTCCCAGGGGAAACACCGGGGAGCTGTTTTTT.

This chain connects TRBV7-2 to TRBJ1-2; TRBD1 matches 7 bases. V trimming: 4 bases; J trimming: 4 bases; junction bases outside the gene matches: 3. Germline V gene data show CDR1 as SGHTA and CDR2 as FQGNSA. The CDR3 has 13 residues. The CDR3 bases are TGTGCCAGCAGCTCGGGACAGACCTATGGCTACACCTTC. It yields the protein CASSSGQTYGYTF.

The chain couples TRBV19 to TRBJ2-7, with TRBD1 identical over 8 bases. The CDR3 contains 15 residues. J gave up 0 bases and V 5 bases, and 6 bases lay outside the gene matches. The germline V gene encodes CDR1 LNHDA and CDR2 SQIVND (reference sequence). The CDR3 DNA is TGTGCCAGTAGTTTAACCGGGACAGGCTCCTACGAGCAGTACTTC. Translating it yields CASSLTGTGSYEQYF.

The V gene is TRBV11-1, the J gene TRBJ2-1; weak D call: TRBD1 (5 bases). V was cut by 1 base and J by 11 bases, with 15 bases left in between. CDR1 SGHAT and CDR2 FQDESV come from the germline V gene (reference sequence). The CDR3 has 14 residues. The CDR3 coding sequence is TGTGCCAGCAGCTTAGGATCCCGGCAGGACAAGCAGTTCTTC. This gives the protein CASSLGSRQDKQFF.

This chain connects TRBV27 to TRBJ2-7, with unresolved D. This CDR3 has 15 amino acids. Trimming left V 0 bases short and J 5 bases short, with 14 bases between. Germline assignment: CDR1 MNHEY and CDR2 SMNVEV (reference sequence). The CDR3 DNA sequence: TGTGCCAGCAGTTTATCCTCCGCTAGTCTCGACGAGCAGTACTTC. As protein: CASSLSSASLDEQYF.

The V gene is TRBV9, the J gene TRBJ2-1; 7 bases fit TRBD2. With V trimmed by 3 bases and J by 3 bases, 6 bases remained unmatched. The CDR3 covers 15 residues. Germline loops: CDR1 SGDLS, CDR2 YYNGEE. The CDR3 is CASSGVGGNYNEQFF. CDR3 coding DNA: TGTGCCAGCAGCGGCGTCGGGGGGAACTACAATGAGCAGTTCTTC. Complete variable domain (other parts from reference TRBV9 and TRBJ2-1): DSGVTQTPKHLITATGQRVTLRCSPRSGDLSVYWYQQSLDQGLQFLIQYYNGEERAKGNILERFSAQQFPDLHSELNLSSLELGDSALYFCASSGVGGNYNEQFFGPGTRLTVL.

This sequence joins TRBV18 and TRBJ2-7; 8 nucleotides line up with TRBD1. Germline values: CDR1 KGHSH, CDR2 LQKENI. This CDR3 has 13 amino acids. The J segment lost 5 bases and the V segment lost 6 bases, leaving 6 bases of the junction unmatched. The DNA of the CDR3 is TGTGCCAGCTCCAGACAGGGGATCCACGAGCAGTACTTC. Translation gives CASSRQGIHEQYF.

The CDR3 nucleotides are TGCGCCAGCAGCTTGGAAGGGTTGGAGGAAGAGACCCAGTACTTC. This translates into CASSLEGLEEETQYF. The chain joins TRBV5-1 to TRBJ2-5, with D possibly TRBD2 on 5 matching bases. Trimming stripped 0 bases from V and 3 bases from J, with 12 bases between. The length of the CDR3 is 15 residues. Germline V gives CDR1 SGHRS, CDR2 YFSETQ.

The chain is built from TRBV6-1 and TRBJ2-7; D is uncertain. The ends were cut back, 8 bases at V and 2 bases at J, with 10 bases in the middle. Germline CDR1 MNHNS, CDR2 SASEGT. The CDR3 runs to 12 residues. The CDR3 reads CASEVRPYEQYF. CDR3 in DNA: TGTGCCAGCGAGGTCAGACCCTACGAGCAGTACTTC.